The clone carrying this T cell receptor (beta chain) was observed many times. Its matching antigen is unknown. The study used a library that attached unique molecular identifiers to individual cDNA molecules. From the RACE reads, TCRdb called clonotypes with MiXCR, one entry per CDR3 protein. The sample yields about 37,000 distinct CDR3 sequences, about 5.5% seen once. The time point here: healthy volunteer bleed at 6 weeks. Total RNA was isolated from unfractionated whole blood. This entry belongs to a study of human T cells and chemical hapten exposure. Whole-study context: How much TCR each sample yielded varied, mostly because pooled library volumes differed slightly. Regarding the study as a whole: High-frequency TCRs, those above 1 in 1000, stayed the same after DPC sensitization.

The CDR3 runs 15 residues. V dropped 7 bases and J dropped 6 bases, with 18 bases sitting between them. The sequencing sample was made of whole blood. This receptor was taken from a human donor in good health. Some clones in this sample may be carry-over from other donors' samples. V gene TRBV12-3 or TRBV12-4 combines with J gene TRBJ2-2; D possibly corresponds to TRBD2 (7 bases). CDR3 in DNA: TGTGCCAGCAACCCCTTCAGGGGAGGGGCCGGGGAGCTGTTTTTT. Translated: CASNPFRGGAGELFF.